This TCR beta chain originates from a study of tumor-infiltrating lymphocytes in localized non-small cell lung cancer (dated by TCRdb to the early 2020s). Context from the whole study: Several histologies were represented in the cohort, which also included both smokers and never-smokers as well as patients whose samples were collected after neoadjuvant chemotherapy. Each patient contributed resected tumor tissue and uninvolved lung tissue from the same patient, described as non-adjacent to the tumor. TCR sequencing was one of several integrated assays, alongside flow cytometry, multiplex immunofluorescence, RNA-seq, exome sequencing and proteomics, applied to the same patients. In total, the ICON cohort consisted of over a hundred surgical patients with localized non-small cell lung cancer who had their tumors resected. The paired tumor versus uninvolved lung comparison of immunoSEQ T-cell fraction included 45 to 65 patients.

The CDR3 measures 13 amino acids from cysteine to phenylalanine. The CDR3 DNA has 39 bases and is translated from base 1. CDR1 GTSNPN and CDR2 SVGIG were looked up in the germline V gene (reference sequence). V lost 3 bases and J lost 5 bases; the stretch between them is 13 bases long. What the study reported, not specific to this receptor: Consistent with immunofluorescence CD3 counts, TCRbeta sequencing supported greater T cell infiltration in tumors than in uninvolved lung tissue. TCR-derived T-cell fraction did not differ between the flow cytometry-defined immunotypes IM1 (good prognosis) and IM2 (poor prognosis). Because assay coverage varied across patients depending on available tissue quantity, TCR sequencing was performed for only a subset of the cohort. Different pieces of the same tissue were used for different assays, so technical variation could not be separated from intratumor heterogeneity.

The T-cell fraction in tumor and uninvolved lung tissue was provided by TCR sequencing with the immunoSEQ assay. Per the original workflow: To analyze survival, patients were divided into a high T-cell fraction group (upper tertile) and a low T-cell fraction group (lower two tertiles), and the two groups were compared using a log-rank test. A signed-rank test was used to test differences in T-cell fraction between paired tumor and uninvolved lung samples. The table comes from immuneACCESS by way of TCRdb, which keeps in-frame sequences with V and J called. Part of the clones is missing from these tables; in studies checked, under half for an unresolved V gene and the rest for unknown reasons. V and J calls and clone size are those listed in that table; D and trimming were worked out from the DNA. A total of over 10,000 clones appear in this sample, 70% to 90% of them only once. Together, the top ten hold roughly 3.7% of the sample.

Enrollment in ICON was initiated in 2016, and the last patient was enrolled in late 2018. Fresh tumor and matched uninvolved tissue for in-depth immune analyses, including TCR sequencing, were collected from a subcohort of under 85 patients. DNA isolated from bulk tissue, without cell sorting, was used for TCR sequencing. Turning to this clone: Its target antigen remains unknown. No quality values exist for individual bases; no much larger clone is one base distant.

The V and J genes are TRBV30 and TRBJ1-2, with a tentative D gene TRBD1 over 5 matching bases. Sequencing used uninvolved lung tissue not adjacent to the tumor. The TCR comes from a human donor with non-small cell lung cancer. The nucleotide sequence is TGTGCCTGGAGACGGGAGACAGATTATGGCTACACCTTC. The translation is CAWRRETDYGYTF.